This T cell receptor (beta chain) was captured by sequencing in a study of T cell responses to AZD1222 COVID-19 vaccine. Study observations and caveats: Reports indicate that nearly half of spike-specific TCRs are directed at unmutated variant regions. Across spike, vaccine-associated CD4 TCRs were found, dominant at 160-218 and 743-854. Only six individuals given AZD1222 were seropositive at baseline.

Germline lookup yields CDR1 SGDLS and CDR2 YYNGEE. The CDR3 runs 17 residues. V was pared by 4 bases and J by 3 bases, with 10 bases of the junction left unmatched. The data were produced by immunoSEQ multiplex PCR, yet TCRdb's version contains in-frame clones alone and is incomplete. This sample yields tens of thousands of clones, of which roughly 88% are seen a single time; approximately 1.4% belongs to the top ten. This clone has a single count. The antigen is unknown. The sample here was peripheral blood, taken 28 days after the second AZD1222 dose. The sequence came from an adult who received the AZD1222 COVID-19 vaccine. The gene calls are TRBV9 and TRBJ1-6; 7 positions agree with TRBD1. The CDR3 region is CASSTQGGLGYNSPLHF. For the CDR3, the DNA is TGTGCCAGCAGCACCCAGGGGGGTCTTGGCTATAATTCACCCCTCCACTTT. The variable domain in full, with the rest retrieved from reference TRBV9 and TRBJ1-6, is DSGVTQTPKHLITATGQRVTLRCSPRSGDLSVYWYQQSLDQGLQFLIQYYNGEERAKGNILERFSAQQFPDLHSELNLSSLELGDSALYFCASSTQGGLGYNSPLHFGNGTRLTVT.